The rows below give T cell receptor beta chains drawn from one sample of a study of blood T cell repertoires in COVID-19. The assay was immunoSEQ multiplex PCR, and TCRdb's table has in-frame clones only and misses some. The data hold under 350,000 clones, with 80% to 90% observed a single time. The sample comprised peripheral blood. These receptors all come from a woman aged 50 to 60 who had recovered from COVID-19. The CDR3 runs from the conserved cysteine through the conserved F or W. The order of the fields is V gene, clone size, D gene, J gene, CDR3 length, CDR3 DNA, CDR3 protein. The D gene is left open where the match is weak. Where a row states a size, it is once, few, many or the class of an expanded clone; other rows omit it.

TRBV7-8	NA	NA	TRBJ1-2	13	TGTGCCAGCAGCCAAACTGGAGCGTATGGCTACACCTTC	CASSQTGAYGYTF
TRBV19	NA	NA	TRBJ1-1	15	TGTGCCAGTACCCCCCGGGGGTTCATGAACACTGAAGCTTTCTTT	CASTPRGFMNTEAFF
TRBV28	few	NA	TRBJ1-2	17	TGTGCCAGCAGTTTAACAGGGCCATCTCTTTATAACTATGGCTACACCTTC	CASSLTGPSLYNYGYTF
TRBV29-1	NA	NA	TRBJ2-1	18	TGCAGCGTTGAGGGGGCAGTGGGACCGATAAGCTCCTACAATGAGCAGTTCTTC	CSVEGAVGPISSYNEQFF
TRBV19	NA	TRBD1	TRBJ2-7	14	TGTGCCAGTAGTATAGATAACAGGGGGCGCGAGCAGTACTTC	CASSIDNRGREQYF
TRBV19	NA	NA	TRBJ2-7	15	TGTGCCAGTAGTATGCCGGCAGGGGTATTACACGAGCAGTACTTC	CASSMPAGVLHEQYF
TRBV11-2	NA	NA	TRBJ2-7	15	TGTGCCAGCAGGGATAGGGGTACTTTGCGGAACGAGCAGTACTTC	CASRDRGTLRNEQYF
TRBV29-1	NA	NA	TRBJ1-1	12	TGCAGCGTTGTGGAGGTCGGCACTGAAGCTTTCTTT	CSVVEVGTEAFF
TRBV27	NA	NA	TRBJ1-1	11	TGTGCCAGCGGGGGGGTACCAGAAGCTTTCTTT	CASGGVPEAFF
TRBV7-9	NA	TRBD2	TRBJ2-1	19	TGTGCCAGCAGCTTAAGATTCGGACTAGCGGGAGGGCCGTACAATGAGCAGTTCTTC	CASSLRFGLAGGPYNEQFF
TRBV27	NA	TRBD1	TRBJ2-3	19	TGTGCCAGCAGAGGACAGGGGGCATATTCGTTTGATAGCACAGATACGCAGTATTTT	CASRGQGAYSFDSTDTQYF
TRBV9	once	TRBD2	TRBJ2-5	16	TGTGCCAGCAGCGTAGGCGGGGGAGCCATCTGGGAGACCCAGTACTTC	CASSVGGGAIWETQYF
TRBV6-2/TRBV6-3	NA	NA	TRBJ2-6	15	TGTGCCAGCAGTATTGCGGGCTCTGGGGCCAACGTCCTGACTTTC	CASSIAGSGANVLTF
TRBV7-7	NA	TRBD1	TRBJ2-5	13	TGTGCCAGCAGCTCTCCGGGACAGGGAGGCCAGTACTTC	CASSSPGQGGQYF
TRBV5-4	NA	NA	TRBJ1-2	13	TGTGCCAGCATAGCCGGGGGGGGCTATGGCTACACCTTC	CASIAGGGYGYTF
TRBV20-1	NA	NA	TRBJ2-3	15	TGCAGTGCTAGTAAGCGGACCTATAGCACAGATACGCAGTATTTT	CSASKRTYSTDTQYF
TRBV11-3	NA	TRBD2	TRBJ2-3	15	TGTGCCAGCAGCTTTGGCGGGAGTGCGGCAGATACGCAGTATTTT	CASSFGGSAADTQYF
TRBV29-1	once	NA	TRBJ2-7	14	TGCAGCGTCTATGGCGGGTACCTCTCCTACGAGCAGTACTTC	CSVYGGYLSYEQYF
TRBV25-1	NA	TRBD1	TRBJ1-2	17	TGTGCCAGCAGTTCCCAGGACAGGGCATATTTAGTTTATGGCTACACCTTC	CASSSQDRAYLVYGYTF
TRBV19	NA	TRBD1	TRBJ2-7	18	TGTGCCATTTCGGGAATTTACAACGGCGACAGGGACGACTACGAGCAGTACTTC	CAISGIYNGDRDDYEQYF
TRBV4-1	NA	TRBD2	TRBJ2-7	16	TGCGCCAGCAGCCAAGAAAAGCGGGAGGGGGCCTACGAGCAGTACTTC	CASSQEKREGAYEQYF
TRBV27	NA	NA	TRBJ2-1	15	TGTGCCAGCAGCCTACCGGTGGCGGGACACAATGAGCAGTTCTTC	CASSLPVAGHNEQFF
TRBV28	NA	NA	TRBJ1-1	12	TGTGCCAGCAGTTCCCTCCCCCCAGGGGCTTTCTTT	CASSSLPPGAFF
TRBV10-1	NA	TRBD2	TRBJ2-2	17	TGCGCCAGCAGTGAGACTAGCGGGAGGGCTGGTGCTGGGGAGCTGTTTTTT	CASSETSGRAGAGELFF
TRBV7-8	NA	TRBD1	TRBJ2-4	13	TGTGCCAGCAGACCGACAGGGGGGAACATTCAGTACTTC	CASRPTGGNIQYF
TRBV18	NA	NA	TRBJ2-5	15	TGTGCCAGCTCTGCGCTGCCGGGGGTCCAAGAGACCCAGTACTTC	CASSALPGVQETQYF
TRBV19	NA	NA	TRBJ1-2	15	TGTGCCAGTAGTATAGAGGAGGGGCTACCATCGGGCTACACCTTC	CASSIEEGLPSGYTF
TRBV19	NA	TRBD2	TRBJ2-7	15	TGTGCCAGTAGTCCTCTAGCGGGAGGATCCTACGAGCAGTACTTC	CASSPLAGGSYEQYF
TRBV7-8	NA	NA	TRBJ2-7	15	TGTGCCAGCCACCCCGGGACTCTCTTATCCTACGAGCAGTACTTC	CASHPGTLLSYEQYF
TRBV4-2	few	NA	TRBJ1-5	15	TGTGCCAGCAGCCAAGATAAACGGGATGGTCAGCCCCAGCATTTT	CASSQDKRDGQPQHF
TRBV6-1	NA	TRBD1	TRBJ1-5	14	TGTGCCAGCAGTGAAGGGCAGGGGGCTCAGCCCCAGCATTTT	CASSEGQGAQPQHF
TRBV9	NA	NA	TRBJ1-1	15	TGTGCCAGCAGCGTAGTGGGGAACAGGGTCCCTGAAGCTTTCTTT	CASSVVGNRVPEAFF
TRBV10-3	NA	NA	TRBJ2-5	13	TGTGCCATCAGTGACGGACGGGGGGAGACCCAGTACTTC	CAISDGRGETQYF
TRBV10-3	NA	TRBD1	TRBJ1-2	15	TGTGCCATCAGTGAGATGCAGGGGGCAGGCTATGGCTACACCTTC	CAISEMQGAGYGYTF
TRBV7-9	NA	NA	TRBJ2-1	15	TGTGCCAGCAGCTTAGCTGAACAGGGTATAGTTGAGCAGTTCTTC	CASSLAEQGIVEQFF
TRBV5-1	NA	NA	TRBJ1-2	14	TGCGCCAGCAGCCCGTCCGGGGGTAACTATGGCTACACCTTC	CASSPSGGNYGYTF
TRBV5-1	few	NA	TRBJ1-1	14	TGCGCCAGCAGCACCGGGACTTCGAACACTGAAGCTTTCTTT	CASSTGTSNTEAFF
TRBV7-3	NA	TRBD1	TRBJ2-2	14	TGTGCCAGCTCCGGGACAGGGGTTCCCGGGGAGCTGTTTTTT	CASSGTGVPGELFF
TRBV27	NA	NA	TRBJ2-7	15	TGTGCCAGCAGTTTTGGCGGGGCGGCTTCCTACGAGCAGTACTTC	CASSFGGAASYEQYF
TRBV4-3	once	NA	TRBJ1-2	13	TGCGCCAGCAGCCAAGACCTAGGAGGGGGCTACACCTTC	CASSQDLGGGYTF